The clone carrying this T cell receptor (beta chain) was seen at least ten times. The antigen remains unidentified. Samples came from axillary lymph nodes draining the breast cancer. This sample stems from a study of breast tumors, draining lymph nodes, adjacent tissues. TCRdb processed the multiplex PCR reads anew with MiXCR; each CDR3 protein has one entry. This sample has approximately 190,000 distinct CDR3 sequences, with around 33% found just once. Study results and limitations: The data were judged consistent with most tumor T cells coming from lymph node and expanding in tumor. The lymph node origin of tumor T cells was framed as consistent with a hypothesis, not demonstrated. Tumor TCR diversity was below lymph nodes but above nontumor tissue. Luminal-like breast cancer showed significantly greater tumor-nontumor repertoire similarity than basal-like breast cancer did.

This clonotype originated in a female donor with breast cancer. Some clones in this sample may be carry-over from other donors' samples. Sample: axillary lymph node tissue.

This CDR3 is CASSTDSTNEKLFF. DNA of the CDR3: TGTGCCAGTAGTACTGATTCAACTAATGAAAAACTGTTTTTT. V gene TRBV19 combines with J gene TRBJ1-4; no clear D. CDR3 size: 14 residues. The V and J ends lost 4 bases and 0 bases respectively, with 6 bases between them. Looked up from germline, CDR1 is LNHDA and CDR2 is SQIVND (reference sequence).